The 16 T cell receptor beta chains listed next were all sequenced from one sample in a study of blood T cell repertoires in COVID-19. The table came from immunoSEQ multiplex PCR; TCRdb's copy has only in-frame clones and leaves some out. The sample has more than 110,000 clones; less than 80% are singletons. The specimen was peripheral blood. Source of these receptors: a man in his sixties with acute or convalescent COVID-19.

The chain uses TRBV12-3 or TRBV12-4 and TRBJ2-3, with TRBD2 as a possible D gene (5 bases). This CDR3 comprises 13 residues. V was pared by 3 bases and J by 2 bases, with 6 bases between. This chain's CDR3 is CASSFGDTDTQYF. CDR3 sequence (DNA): TGTGCCAGCAGTTTCGGGGACACAGATACGCAGTATTTT.

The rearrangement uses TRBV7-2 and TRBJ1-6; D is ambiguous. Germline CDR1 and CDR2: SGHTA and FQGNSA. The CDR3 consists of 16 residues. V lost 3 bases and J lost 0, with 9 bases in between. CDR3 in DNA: TGTGCCAGCAGCTTGAGCGCGGGCTCCTATAATTCACCCCTCCACTTT. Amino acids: CASSLSAGSYNSPLHF. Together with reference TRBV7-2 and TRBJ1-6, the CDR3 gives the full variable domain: GAGVSQSPSNKVTEKGKDVELRCDPISGHTALYWYRQSLGQGLEFLIYFQGNSAPDKSGLPSDRFSAERTGGSVSTLTIQRTQQEDSAVYLCASSLSAGSYNSPLHFGNGTRLTVT.

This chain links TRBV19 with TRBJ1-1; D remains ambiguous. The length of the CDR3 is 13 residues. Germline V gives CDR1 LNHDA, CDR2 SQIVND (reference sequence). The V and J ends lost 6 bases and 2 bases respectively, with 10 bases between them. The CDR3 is CASREQQNTEAFF. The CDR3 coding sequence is TGTGCCAGTAGAGAACAGCAAAACACTGAAGCTTTCTTT.

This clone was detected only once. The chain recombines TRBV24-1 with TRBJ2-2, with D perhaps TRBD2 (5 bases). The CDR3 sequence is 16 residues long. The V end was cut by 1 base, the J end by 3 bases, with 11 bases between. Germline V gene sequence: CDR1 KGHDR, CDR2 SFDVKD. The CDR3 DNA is TGTGCCACCAGTGATTTTGGACCCGGGGACACCGGGGAGCTGTTTTTT. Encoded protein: CATSDFGPGDTGELFF.

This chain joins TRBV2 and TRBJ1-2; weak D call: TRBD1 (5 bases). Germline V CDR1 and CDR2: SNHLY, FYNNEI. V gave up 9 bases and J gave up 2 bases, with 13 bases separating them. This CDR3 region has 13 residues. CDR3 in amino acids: CASSDGGNYGYTF. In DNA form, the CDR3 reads TGTGCCAGTTCTGACGGGGGGAACTATGGCTACACCTTC.

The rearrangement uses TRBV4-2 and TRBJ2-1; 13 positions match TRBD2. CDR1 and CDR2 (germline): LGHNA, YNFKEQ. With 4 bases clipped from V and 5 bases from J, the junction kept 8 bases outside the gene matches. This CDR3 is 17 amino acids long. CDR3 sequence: CASSLRTSGRGDNEQFF. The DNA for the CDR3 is TGTGCCAGCAGCCTCCGGACTAGCGGGAGAGGGGACAATGAGCAGTTCTTC.

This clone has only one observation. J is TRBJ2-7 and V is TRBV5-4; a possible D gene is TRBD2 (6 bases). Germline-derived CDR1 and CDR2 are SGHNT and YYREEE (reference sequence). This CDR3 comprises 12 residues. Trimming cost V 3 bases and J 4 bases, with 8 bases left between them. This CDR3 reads CASSWDFYEQYF. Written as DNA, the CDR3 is TGTGCCAGCAGCTGGGACTTTTACGAGCAGTACTTC.

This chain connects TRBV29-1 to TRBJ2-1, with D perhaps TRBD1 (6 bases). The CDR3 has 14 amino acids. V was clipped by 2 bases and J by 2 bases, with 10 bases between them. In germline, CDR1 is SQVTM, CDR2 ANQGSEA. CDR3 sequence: CSVEQQGPYNEQFF. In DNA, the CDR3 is TGCAGCGTTGAACAGCAGGGGCCCTACAATGAGCAGTTCTTC.

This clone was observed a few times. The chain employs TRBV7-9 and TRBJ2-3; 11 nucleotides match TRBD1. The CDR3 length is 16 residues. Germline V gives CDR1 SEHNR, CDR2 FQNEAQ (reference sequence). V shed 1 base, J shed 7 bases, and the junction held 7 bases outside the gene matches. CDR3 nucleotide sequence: TGTGCCAGCAGCTTAGGGGACAGGGGGTTGAGAAATACGCAGTATTTT. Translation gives CASSLGDRGLRNTQYF. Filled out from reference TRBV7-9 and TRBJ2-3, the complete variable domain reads DTGVSQNPRHKITKRGQNVTFRCDPISEHNRLYWYRQTLGQGPEFLTYFQNEAQLEKSRLLSDRFSAERPKGSFSTLEIQRTEQGDSAMYLCASSLGDRGLRNTQYFGPGTRLTVL.

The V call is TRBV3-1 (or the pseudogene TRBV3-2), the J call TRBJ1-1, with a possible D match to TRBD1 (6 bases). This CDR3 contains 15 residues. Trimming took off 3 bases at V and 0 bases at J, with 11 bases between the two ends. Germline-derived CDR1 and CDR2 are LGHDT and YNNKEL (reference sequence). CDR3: CASSQTGTLNTEAFF. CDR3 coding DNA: TGTGCCAGCAGCCAGACCGGGACACTGAACACTGAAGCTTTCTTT.

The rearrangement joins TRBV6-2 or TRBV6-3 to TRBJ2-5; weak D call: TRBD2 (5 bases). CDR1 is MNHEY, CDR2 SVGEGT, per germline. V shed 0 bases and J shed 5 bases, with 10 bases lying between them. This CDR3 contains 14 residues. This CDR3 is CASSYSRASETQYF. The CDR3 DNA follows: TGTGCCAGCAGTTACTCGAGGGCCAGTGAGACCCAGTACTTC.

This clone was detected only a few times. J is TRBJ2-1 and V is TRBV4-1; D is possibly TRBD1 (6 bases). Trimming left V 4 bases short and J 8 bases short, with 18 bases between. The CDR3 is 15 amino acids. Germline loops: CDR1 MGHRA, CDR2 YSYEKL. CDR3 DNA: TGCGCCAGCAGCCTTCGAGCGGCAGGGGTCCATGAGCAGTTCTTC. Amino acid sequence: CASSLRAAGVHEQFF.

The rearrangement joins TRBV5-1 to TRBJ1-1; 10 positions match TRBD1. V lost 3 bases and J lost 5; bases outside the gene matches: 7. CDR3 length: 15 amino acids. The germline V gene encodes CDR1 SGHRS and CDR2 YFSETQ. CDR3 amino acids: CASSSTGTGVTEAFF. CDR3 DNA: TGCGCCAGCAGCTCCACCGGGACAGGGGTGACTGAAGCTTTCTTT. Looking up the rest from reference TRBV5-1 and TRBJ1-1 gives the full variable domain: KAGVTQTPRYLIKTRGQQVTLSCSPISGHRSVSWYQQTPGQGLQFLFEYFSETQRNKGNFPGRFSGRQFSNSRSEMNVSTLELGDSALYLCASSSTGTGVTEAFFGQGTRLTVV.

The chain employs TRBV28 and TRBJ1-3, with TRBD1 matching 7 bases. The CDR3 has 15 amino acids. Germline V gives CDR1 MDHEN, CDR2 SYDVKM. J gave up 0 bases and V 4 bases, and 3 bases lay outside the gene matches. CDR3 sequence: CASSSGTVSGNTIYF. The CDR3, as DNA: TGTGCCAGCAGTTCCGGGACAGTCTCTGGAAACACCATATATTTT.

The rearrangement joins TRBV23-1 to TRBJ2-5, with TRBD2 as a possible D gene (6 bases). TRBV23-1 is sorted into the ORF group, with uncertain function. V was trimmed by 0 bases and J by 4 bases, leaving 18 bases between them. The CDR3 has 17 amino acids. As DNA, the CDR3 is TGCGCCAGCAGTCAATCTCGGCCGGGGAGGAAGGGAGAGACCCAGTACTTC. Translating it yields CASSQSRPGRKGETQYF.

The CDR3 is CASSKERLAPQETQYF. As DNA, the CDR3 is TGTGCCAGCAGCAAAGAGCGACTAGCGCCTCAAGAGACCCAGTACTTC. This chain connects TRBV21-1 to TRBJ2-5; the listed D gene, TRBD2, was not tested against the DNA. TRBV21-1 is a documented pseudogene. The CDR3 length is 16 residues.